This T cell receptor (beta chain) is drawn from a study of shared clonotypes between healthy human individuals. The CDR3 is made up of 15 amino acids. Germline V lookup: CDR1 KGHSH, CDR2 LQKENI. The V end lost 1 base, the J end lost 0 bases, and 10 bases lay between the germline ends. Notes on the study in general: Memory subsets had estimated richness that was generally smaller than that of naive subsets.

Per sorted-subset replicate PCR, input was approximately 0.2 ug DNA, representing around 28,000 T cell genomes. The repertoire was sequenced with immunoSEQ multiplex PCR; TCRdb's copy has only in-frame clones and lacks some. The sample has about 1.5 million clones; 95% to 99% are singletons. In the case of this clone: The target antigen is unknown. The same CDR3 can be traced to other DNA sequences in this sample.

The chain employs TRBV18 and TRBJ2-7; D might be TRBD2 (5 bases). The sample consisted of naive CD4+ T cells sorted from blood. Subset of the sample: CD45RA+ positively selected. This clonotype was obtained from a man aged 30 to 39 in good health. The CDR3 bases are TGTGCCAGCTCACCACGGTCGGGAAGCTCCTACGAGCAGTACTTC. Translated: CASSPRSGSSYEQYF.